Listed below are T cell receptor beta chains from one sample, sequenced in a study of tissue T cells after allogeneic stem cell transplantation. Profiled with immunoSEQ multiplex PCR; TCRdb holds only in-frame clones, not every one. This repertoire shows some 28,000 clones, 85% found once; its top ten account for around 3.5%. Sequencing used blood, obtained before transplantation. These receptors were collected from a woman between 18 and 50 years old who later had graft-versus-host disease after an allogeneic stem cell transplant. Both conserved end residues are part of each CDR3. Some rows have no size entry. The others give once, few or many, or a class for an expanded clone.

CDR3aa: CAWTTQTSYEQYF
j_gene: TRBJ2-7
v_gene: TRBV30
abundance: NA

CDR3aa: CASSYPTDRNYGYTF
j_gene: TRBJ1-2
v_gene: TRBV6-5
abundance: once

CDR3aa: CASSQETGTGGYTF
j_gene: TRBJ1-2
v_gene: TRBV3-1/TRBV3-2
abundance: few

CDR3aa: CASSQLWDRGNTEAFF
j_gene: TRBJ1-1
v_gene: TRBV27
abundance: NA

CDR3aa: CASSPPGQAHYEQYF
j_gene: TRBJ2-7
v_gene: TRBV6-5
abundance: NA

CDR3aa: CASSYSTAPQPQHF
j_gene: TRBJ1-5
v_gene: TRBV6-2/TRBV6-3
abundance: NA

CDR3aa: CASRVNYEQYF
j_gene: TRBJ2-7
v_gene: TRBV6-5
abundance: NA

CDR3aa: CASSGGTYGYTF
j_gene: TRBJ1-2
v_gene: TRBV28
abundance: NA

CDR3aa: CASSEAGRPAAEQYF
j_gene: TRBJ2-7
v_gene: TRBV2
abundance: NA

CDR3aa: CSASSLSYEQYF
j_gene: TRBJ2-7
v_gene: TRBV20-1
abundance: NA

CDR3aa: CASRNLAGGPGDTQYF
j_gene: TRBJ2-3
v_gene: TRBV19
abundance: NA

CDR3aa: CASSFGGSAGELFF
j_gene: TRBJ2-2
v_gene: TRBV5-1
abundance: NA

CDR3aa: CASSLGDLKNTEAFF
j_gene: TRBJ1-1
v_gene: TRBV11-2
abundance: NA

CDR3aa: CASSLVLRREPGELFF
j_gene: TRBJ2-2
v_gene: TRBV7-2
abundance: NA

CDR3aa: CASSLGTGSNQPQHF
j_gene: TRBJ1-5
v_gene: TRBV5-1
abundance: NA

CDR3aa: CASSFSRNYGYTF
j_gene: TRBJ1-2
v_gene: TRBV27
abundance: once

CDR3aa: CASSLRSGAAYEQYF
j_gene: TRBJ2-7
v_gene: TRBV7-2
abundance: NA

CDR3aa: CASSLGAGWQGGGYTF
j_gene: TRBJ1-2
v_gene: TRBV7-2
abundance: NA

CDR3aa: CASSFTGDPYGYTF
j_gene: TRBJ1-2
v_gene: TRBV7-9
abundance: NA

CDR3aa: CASSLGTGLNTEAFF
j_gene: TRBJ1-1
v_gene: TRBV5-4
abundance: NA

CDR3aa: CASSLLSSGSTEAFF
j_gene: TRBJ1-1
v_gene: TRBV7-3
abundance: NA